These 10 T cell receptor beta chains were all obtained from the same sample, sequenced in a study of T cell responses to AZD1222 COVID-19 vaccine. Clones were sequenced by immunoSEQ multiplex PCR, and TCRdb holds only the in-frame ones, with some missing. The sample records about 130,000 clones, roughly 87% being singletons. Sequenced here: peripheral blood, sampled on day 0 of AZD1222 vaccination. The receptors here all came from an adult in good health.

CDR3 amino acids: CASRTITEAFF. The CDR3 DNA reads TGTGCCAGCAGGACGATCACTGAAGCTTTCTTT. The V call is TRBV28, the J call TRBJ1-1; unclear D gene. V was shortened by 6 bases and J by 4 bases, with 6 bases between the two germline ends. The CDR3 has 11 amino acids. CDR1 MDHEN and CDR2 SYDVKM come from the germline V gene.

V gene TRBV7-6 combines with J gene TRBJ2-5; 7 positions agree with TRBD1. The CDR3 is made up of 16 amino acids. CDR1 is SGHVS and CDR2 is FNYEAQ in the germline V gene. Unmatched junction bases numbered 8, after V lost 2 bases and J lost 2 bases. CDR3 sequence reads: CASSLRVTGQQETQYF. In nucleotides, the CDR3 is TGTGCCAGCAGCTTAAGAGTGACGGGACAGCAAGAGACCCAGTACTTC.

V is TRBV7-3 and J is TRBJ2-2; the D gene is possibly TRBD2 (6 bases). Germline-derived CDR1 and CDR2 are SGHTA and FQGTGA. Between the trimmed V and J ends, which lost 2 bases and 3 bases, there was a span of 10 bases. CDR3 length: 15 residues. The CDR3 reads CASSLGGVDTGELFF. CDR3 DNA: TGTGCCAGCAGCTTAGGCGGGGTAGACACCGGGGAGCTGTTTTTT.

In its sample, this clone was seen a few times. V gene TRBV10-3 combines with J gene TRBJ1-1; possible D gene TRBD1, 5 bases. The CDR3 has 16 amino acids. V lost 7 bases and J 0 bases, leaving 18 bases between the germline ends. Germline V lookup: CDR1 ENHRY, CDR2 SYGVKD. In nucleotides, the CDR3 is TGTGCCATCACCCGGGACCCCTCACGGATGAACACTGAAGCTTTCTTT. Translated, it gives CAITRDPSRMNTEAFF.

J is TRBJ1-2 and V is TRBV7-2; weak D call: TRBD1 (5 bases). Trimming cost V 3 bases and J 5 bases, with 10 bases left between them. The CDR3 extends over 13 amino acids. The germline V gene has CDR1 SGHTA and CDR2 FQGNSA. The CDR3 DNA follows: TGTGCCAGCAGCTTGCCAGGGAATTATGGCTACACCTTC. Protein sequence: CASSLPGNYGYTF.

V and J are TRBV28 and TRBJ1-1; D is possibly TRBD1 (6 bases). Germline V gene lookup returns CDR1 MDHEN and CDR2 SYDVKM. This CDR3 comprises 14 residues. V lost 4 bases and J 5 bases, leaving 14 bases between the germline ends. The CDR3: CASSSHRQVTEAFF. CDR3 in DNA: TGTGCCAGCAGTTCCCATCGACAGGTTACTGAAGCTTTCTTT.

This chain links TRBV3-1 (or the pseudogene TRBV3-2) with TRBJ1-5; D gene uncertain. Between the trimmed V and J ends, which lost 4 bases and 2 bases, there was a span of 12 bases. CDR3 length: 15 residues. CDR1 and CDR2 from the germline V gene are LGHDT and YNNKEL (reference sequence). The CDR3 protein is CASSRTIAGNQPQHF. The DNA for the CDR3 is TGTGCCAGCAGCCGGACTATAGCGGGCAATCAGCCCCAGCATTTT.

The chain uses TRBV5-1 and TRBJ2-2, with D hard to call. Germline assignment: CDR1 SGHRS and CDR2 YFSETQ. With 4 bases removed from V and 0 bases from J, the gap between germline ends came to 10 bases. CDR3 length: 15 amino acids. The CDR3 region has the DNA TGCGCCAGCAGCCCTCACAACGCGAACACCGGGGAGCTGTTTTTT. Its translation is CASSPHNANTGELFF.

This clone was found once. V usage is TRBV5-6 and J usage is TRBJ1-6; D call uncertain. CDR1 and CDR2 (germline): SGHDT, YYEEEE. Deletions cut 4 bases from V and 6 bases from J, with 8 bases between. This CDR3 spans 13 amino acids. CDR3 DNA: TGTGCCAGCAGCCCCGTGTCTAATTCACCCCTCCACTTT. Translated: CASSPVSNSPLHF.

This chain connects TRBV6-5 to TRBJ2-7; TRBD2 aligns across 8 bases. The CDR3 covers 13 residues. V dropped 5 bases and J dropped 4; count of bases not matched to a gene: 4. The germline gives CDR1 MNHEY, CDR2 SVGAGI. The CDR3 here is CASSLSGGYEQYF. The CDR3 bases are TGTGCCAGCAGTCTCAGCGGGGGATACGAGCAGTACTTC.